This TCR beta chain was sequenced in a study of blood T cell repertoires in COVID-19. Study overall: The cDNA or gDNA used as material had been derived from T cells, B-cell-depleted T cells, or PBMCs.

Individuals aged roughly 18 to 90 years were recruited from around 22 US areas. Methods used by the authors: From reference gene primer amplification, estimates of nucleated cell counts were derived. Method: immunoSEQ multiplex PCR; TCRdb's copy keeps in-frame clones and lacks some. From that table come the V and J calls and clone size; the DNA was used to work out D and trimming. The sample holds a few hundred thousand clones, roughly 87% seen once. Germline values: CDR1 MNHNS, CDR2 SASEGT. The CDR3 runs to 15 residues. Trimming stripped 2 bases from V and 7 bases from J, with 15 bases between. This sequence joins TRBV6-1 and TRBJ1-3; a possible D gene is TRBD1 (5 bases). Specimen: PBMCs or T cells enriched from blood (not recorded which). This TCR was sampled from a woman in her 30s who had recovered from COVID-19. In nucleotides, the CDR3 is TGTGCCAGCAGTGAACAAACAGGATACTTGAACACCATATATTTT. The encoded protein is CASSEQTGYLNTIYF.